Listed here is a single TCR beta chain. Some clones are missing from TCRdb's copy, which holds only in-frame ones; the method was immunoSEQ multiplex PCR. The repertoire includes some 80,000 clones, about 88% of them detected once, and more than 0.6% sits in the top ten. The sample originates from a study of OX40 agonist ivuxolimab in advanced cancers. The sequence was collected from an adult with an advanced solid tumor such as melanoma, head and neck, liver or kidney cancer. This sample comprised CD4+ or CD8+ T cells sorted from blood, obtained in a trial of the OX40 agonist ivuxolimab.

The CDR3 protein is CASSSGTGMVTDTQYF. CDR3 in DNA: TGTGCCAGCAGCTCCGGGACAGGGATGGTGACAGATACGCAGTATTTT. This sequence joins TRBV11-2 and TRBJ2-3; 9 positions agree with TRBD1. Germline lookup yields CDR1 SGHAT and CDR2 FQNNGV. The CDR3 is 16 amino acids. V was pared by 4 bases and J by 3 bases, with 8 bases of the junction left unmatched.